Reported below is one T cell receptor (beta chain). Its antigen is as yet unknown. Each TCR beta cDNA library carried unique molecular identifiers. T cells, about 0.85 to 11 million of them, yielded some 500,000 cDNA molecules. TCRdb processed the PCR reads anew with MiXCR; each CDR3 protein has one entry. Altogether approximately 460,000 distinct CDR3 sequences are present, around 40% being singletons, with the ten largest covering 9.5% to 13%. The sample is drawn from a study of post-analysis software for immune sequencing data. Study-level information: Several disease courses (relapsing-remitting, secondary progressive and progressive-relapsing) of multiple sclerosis were included. Study results and caveats: Strong co-clustering by F measure linked samples that shared a preparation batch. In patients, about 5 TRBV segments were more frequent than in controls, with TRBV5-6, TRBV5-1 and TRBV20-1 among them.

Germline V gene data show CDR1 as SQVTM and CDR2 as ANQGSEA. This CDR3 spans 12 amino acids. V was cut by 3 bases and J by 0 bases, with 6 bases left in between. The sample comprised blood. The chain uses TRBV29-1 and TRBJ2-7; unclear D gene. The TCR sequence derives from a girl aged 10-17 years with multiple sclerosis. CDR3 residues: CSVDRGSYEQYF. The CDR3 region has the DNA TGCAGCGTTGACAGAGGCTCCTACGAGCAGTACTTC.